The 5 T cell receptor beta chains below were found in one sample sequenced in a study of shared clonotypes between healthy human individuals. The table came from immunoSEQ multiplex PCR; TCRdb's copy has only in-frame clones and leaves some out. The sample consists of around 500,000 clones, over 60% of them appearing once. Input material: PBMCs. These receptors originate from a woman between 40 and 50 years old in good health. Some clones in this sample may be carry-over from other donors' samples.

This clone was counted many times. The CDR3 loop is CSAPLNYGYTF. The DNA for the CDR3 is TGCAGTGCCCCGCTAAACTATGGCTACACCTTC. The chain carries TRBV20-1 and TRBJ1-2; D is unclear. The CDR3 has 11 amino acids. The germline V gene has CDR1 DFQATT and CDR2 SNEGSKA (reference sequence). Trimming pared 6 bases from V and 2 bases from J, leaving 7 bases between.

Regarding this clone: Other DNA sequences from this sample encode an identical CDR3 as well. The J gene is TRBJ1-2, the V gene TRBV11-2, with 7 nucleotides matching TRBD1. The CDR3 extends over 12 amino acids. The germline gives CDR1 SGHAT, CDR2 FQNNGV. The junction had 5 bases not matched to a gene; V was cut back by 8 bases and J by 5 bases. The CDR3 spells CASQGQNYGYTF. The CDR3 region has the DNA TGTGCCAGCCAGGGACAGAATTATGGCTACACCTTC.

This chain joins TRBV7-9 and TRBJ2-2; D is undetermined. The V and J ends lost 4 bases and 4 bases respectively, with 10 bases between them. Germline V gene data show CDR1 as SEHNR and CDR2 as FQNEAQ (reference sequence). The CDR3 has 14 amino acids. Written as DNA, the CDR3 is TGTGCCAGCAGCTATGGACCGTCCACCGGGGAGCTGTTTTTT. Its protein product is CASSYGPSTGELFF.

This clone was seen only a few times. The CDR3 DNA reads as TGTGCCAGCAGTGAAGAGACATTAGTCTATGGCTACACCTTC. It codes for CASSEETLVYGYTF. The chain carries TRBV6-1 and TRBJ1-2; D remains unclear. The CDR3 is 14 residues long. Trimming left V 1 base short and J 4 bases short, with 10 bases between. Germline values: CDR1 MNHNS, CDR2 SASEGT.

This chain links TRBV5-1 with TRBJ2-1; 10 bases fit TRBD2. Trimming cost V 0 bases and J 9 bases; bases outside gene matches: 9. This CDR3 spans 16 amino acids. CDR1 SGHRS and CDR2 YFSETQ come from the germline V gene. CDR3 in DNA: TGCGCCAGCAGCTTGGCCCCTAGCGGGAGTTCCGTTGAGCAGTTCTTC. Protein sequence: CASSLAPSGSSVEQFF.